Given below is one T cell receptor beta chain in context. In the original processing: Using reference gene primer amplification, nucleated cell counts were estimated. The protocol was immunoSEQ multiplex PCR, while the TCRdb copy is restricted to in-frame clones and leaves out a portion. The V and J calls and clone size come from that table; D and trimming were worked out from the DNA. The data show about 190,000 clones, just under 80% seen once. This entry belongs to a study of blood T cell repertoires in COVID-19. Study overall: Acute and convalescent COVID-19 samples came from the United States, Italy and Spain.

This sequence was found in a woman aged 80 or over with active or convalescent COVID-19. The sequencing input was peripheral blood.

The CDR3 bases are TGTGCCAGCAGTTACGTAGGGGGCGGGGAGACCCAGTACTTC. Translated: CASSYVGGGETQYF. The V call is TRBV6-6, the J call TRBJ2-5, with TRBD1 matching over 7 bases. J gave up 5 bases and V 2 bases, and 5 bases lay outside the gene matches. Germline values: CDR1 MNHNY, CDR2 SVGAGI (reference sequence). The CDR3 length is 14 residues.